This TCR beta chain was captured in a study of beta chain features in type 1 diabetes. Study-level results: A closer apparent resemblance between naive, central memory and Treg TCRB repertoires was seen in patients than in healthy donors. No resolution was reached here on whether HLA type influences TCRB rearrangement.

Germline V gene sequence: CDR1 SEHNR, CDR2 FQNEAQ (reference sequence). The CDR3 has 15 residues. The junction had 5 bases not matched to a gene; V was cut back by 4 bases and J by 0 bases. Every isolated RNA sample was fully reverse transcribed, so sequencing captured expressed TCRB transcripts. Some clones are missing from TCRdb's copy, which holds only in-frame ones; the method was immunoSEQ multiplex PCR. The sample lists 150,000 or so clones; around 8.7% were seen once. A heparinised blood draw that averaged about 120 mL was obtained once from each donor. This clone was recorded at least ten times. What it recognizes is unknown.

The chain joins TRBV7-9 to TRBJ2-7, with TRBD2 matching 8 bases. The sequencing input was central memory CD4+ T cells from blood. The TCR was taken from a man between 18 and 29 years old in good health. The CDR3 DNA sequence: TGTGCCAGCAGCTCCGCGGGGGGCAACTCCTACGAGCAGTACTTC. Translation: CASSSAGGNSYEQYF.